Below, one T cell receptor (beta chain) is given with its context. Its antigen remains unidentified. No base-level quality is on record; no much larger clone is a single base apart. Hyperthyroidism patients were aged 18 to 65 years and newly diagnosed, with disease duration of less than 2 months. Any patient with an uncontrolled infection, another autoimmune disease, pregnancy or lactation was excluded. Diagnoses were based on clinical symptoms, serum thyroxine and TRAb, thyroid ultrasound and orbital computed tomography. For progressor patients, blood was drawn at the first diagnosis of hyperthyroidism, before any ophthalmopathy symptoms had appeared. Ficoll-Paque density gradient centrifugation was used to isolate PBMCs from about 10 ml of fresh peripheral blood. Patients classed as progressors first received a Graves' hyperthyroidism diagnosis and then went on to develop ophthalmopathy during follow-up. Total RNA was extracted with Trizol reagent, and quality was checked on an Agilent 2100 Bioanalyzer.

Amplification of TCR beta CDR3 regions was carried out from RNA transcripts. The first round of RT-PCR for the TCR CDR3 was performed with the HTBI primer set and the Qiagen OneStep RT-PCR kit. A second multiplex PCR round built the libraries, followed by size selection and purification. The libraries were sequenced on an Illumina HiSeq2000 using paired-end 100 bp reads. The authors' pipeline ran thus. SOAPnuke was used to process the raw data, with reads discarded if the reads contained adapters or uncalled bases, had a mean Phred below 15, or lacked an exact constant-primer or identifier match. COPE v1.2.5 was used to merge high-quality paired reads, and clonotypes were defined as unique nucleotide sequences. Clonotypes were aligned to IMGT TRBV, TRBD and TRBJ reference segments using MiTCR v1.1. Analysis was restricted to V-J combinations with a frequency above 0.0001, which covered 98% to 99.2% of repertoires. A TCS score was defined as the ratio of F50 (clonal expansion) to E x V (chaos), with BLOSUM62-based TCRdist applied between CDR3 peptides within each V-J. Welch's t-statistics and random forest reduced 500 to 550 V-J features to 10 to 15, which were used in a naive Bayes classifier (R e1071). Using fastp at Q25 and MiXCR, TCRdb reprocessed the public reads and kept productive beta chains. Merged by CDR3 protein, the rows form single entries marked with the most common genes and DNA. The V and J calls and clone size come from TCRdb's table, not from the authors' own analysis. This sample holds roughly 580,000 distinct CDR3 sequences; over 11% were observed only once. Roughly 5.7% of the sample is in the top ten clones.

The CDR3 spans 12 residues, from the cysteine through the phenylalanine. The sequence is cut down to CDR3 DNA, 36 bases in frame from base 1. CDR1 is given as DFQATT and CDR2 as SNEGSKA, both from the germline V gene (reference sequence). Trimming costs V 3 bases and J 5 bases, and their ends lie 10 bases apart. These data originate in a study of T cells in Graves' hyperthyroidism and ophthalmopathy (dated by TCRdb to about 2019). With respect to the entire study: Peripheral blood was collected at initial diagnosis, before any treatment. To identify distinguishing TCR V-J signatures, a discovery cohort of around 100 patients was used, comprising some 43 with Graves' ophthalmopathy and around 57 with stable Graves' hyperthyroidism. Prospective prediction of ophthalmopathy was tested in an independent validation cohort of fewer than 20 hyperthyroidism patients and some 17 patients who later progressed to ophthalmopathy. The roughly 94 discovery patients were randomly split 7:3 into training and test sets. In addition, the study compared T-cell repertoires in thyroid tissue and in blood from five to seven Graves' hyperthyroidism patients. Once sampling was done, hyperthyroidism patients were given methimazole at a starting dose of 30 mg daily, whereas ophthalmopathy patients were given high-dose intravenous methylprednisolone. TCR Vbeta CDR3 sequencing of some 140 peripheral blood samples (43 ophthalmopathy, over 70 hyperthyroidism and 17 progressor patients) is reported in the paper. General findings and caveats noted by the study authors: Most expanded thyroid clonotypes (frequency above 0.001) were also found in blood, which suggests that blood repertoires may mirror thyroid immune responses. Sample size was not statistically predetermined, and investigators were not blinded to group allocation. In validation, the model predicted progression to ophthalmopathy with 55% to 71% sensitivity and 72% to 85% specificity, a median of 6.5 months before onset. In cross-validation, a model built on a 13 V-J signature told ophthalmopathy apart from stable hyperthyroidism with about 90% sensitivity and 81% to 82% specificity, and in testing the same model reached 80%/75%.

The source material was blood. This sequence uses TRBV20-1 and TRBJ1-2; no D gene can be assigned with confidence. The source of this sequence is a woman aged 25 to 39 with Graves' hyperthyroidism that later progressed to Graves' ophthalmopathy. Here is the DNA: TGCAGTGCTAGCCAGGCAGCGTATGGCTACACCTTC. This encodes CSASQAAYGYTF.